Reported below is one T cell receptor (beta chain). Its antigen is not known. Repertoires were generated with immunoSEQ multiplex PCR, while TCRdb's copy carries only in-frame clones and drops some. The repertoire includes 2 million to 3 million clones, over 85% of them detected once, and roughly 0.36% sits in the top ten. V was clipped by 1 base and J by 3 bases, with 12 bases between them. The CDR3 spans 15 residues. The germline V gene encodes CDR1 SGDLS and CDR2 YYNGEE. Donors were healthy HIV-negative adults without recent acute infections or vaccinations. All participating donors were Caucasian adults from Nashville, Tennessee. This sample was taken from a study of shared clonotypes between healthy human individuals. Study-level findings and limits: It was the few donors that limited the genetic and exposure-history diversity represented.

The receptor's source is a man aged 18 to 35 in good health. Some clones in this sample may be carry-over from other donors' samples. This chain connects TRBV9 to TRBJ2-3; a possible D gene is TRBD2 (5 bases). The sample taken for sequencing was naive CD4+ T cells from PBMCs. The subset was: CD45RA+ positively selected. The CDR3 region is CASSVQSGGTDTQYF. The CDR3 DNA reads as TGTGCCAGCAGCGTACAGTCAGGAGGTACAGATACGCAGTATTTT.